Listed here are 16 T cell receptor beta chains from one sample, sequenced in a study of cytomegalovirus exposure and HLA in healthy donors. The PCR contained 60 Vbeta and 13 Jbeta primers. Sequenced by immunoSEQ multiplex PCR; TCRdb stores in-frame clones only, minus some. The sample lists about 200,000 clones, 60% to 80% seen once, with 3.8% in the top ten. The sample was PBMCs. These receptors were collected from a male donor in good health and CMV-seronegative.

CDR3 sequence (DNA): TGTGCCAGCAGCGACAGGCTAGTTCCAGATACGCAGTATTTT. Its translation is CASSDRLVPDTQYF. This chain uses TRBV28 with TRBJ2-3; D is perhaps TRBD1 (6 bases). The CDR3 is made up of 14 amino acids. V lost 6 bases and J lost 4, with 14 bases in between. Germline V CDR1 and CDR2: MDHEN, SYDVKM.

CDR3 sequence: CASSGGYTEAFF. The CDR3 coding sequence is TGTGCCAGTAGTGGAGGGTACACTGAAGCTTTCTTT. The chain uses TRBV19 and TRBJ1-1; the D is unclear. The CDR3 contains 12 residues. V was trimmed by 5 bases and J by 3 bases, leaving 7 bases between them. CDR1 LNHDA and CDR2 SQIVND come from the germline V gene (reference sequence).

This chain joins TRBV28 and TRBJ1-5; D perhaps matches TRBD1 (6 bases). V lost 6 bases to trimming and J lost 7 bases, with 22 bases between them. The CDR3 is 16 residues long. Per germline, CDR1 MDHEN and CDR2 SYDVKM. CDR3 protein: CASSSGTRGNSQPQHF. The CDR3 nucleotides are TGTGCCAGCAGCTCCGGGACTAGGGGGAATTCACAGCCCCAGCATTTT.

This clone was counted only a few times. The V call is TRBV5-4, the J call TRBJ1-3; 8 bases are a match to TRBD1. V dropped 4 bases and J dropped 2; count of bases not matched to a gene: 2. The CDR3 consists of 14 residues. CDR1 is SGHNT and CDR2 is YYREEE in the germline V gene (reference sequence). The CDR3 coding sequence is TGTGCCAGCAGCCTGACAGGGGCTGGAAACACCATATATTTT. This translates into CASSLTGAGNTIYF.

The V gene is TRBV10-3, the J gene TRBJ2-5; no firm D call. The DNA end is more similar to TRBJ2-7, so the J call may be wrong. The CDR3 contains 13 residues. CDR1 and CDR2 (germline): ENHRY, SYGVKD. CDR3 nucleotides: TGTGCCATCAGTGAATCGAGTAGCTACGAGCAGTACTTC. Its protein product is CAISESSSYEQYF.

This clone appeared a few times. V is TRBV6-1 and J is TRBJ1-1, with a weak D call TRBD1 (5 bases). This CDR3 contains 13 residues. Per germline, CDR1 MNHNS and CDR2 SASEGT. Trimming removed 7 bases at V and 1 base at J, with 10 bases between. The DNA of the CDR3 is TGTGCCAGCACCCTAGGACAGAACACTGAAGCTTTCTTT. It specifies CASTLGQNTEAFF.

The CDR3 loop is CASTFGRATGNTIYF. The CDR3, as DNA: TGTGCCAGCACCTTTGGCAGGGCAACTGGAAACACCATATATTTT. The V gene is TRBV6-6, the J gene TRBJ1-3; perhaps TRBD1 as D (5 bases). The CDR3 has 15 amino acids. V was trimmed by 7 bases and J by 2 bases, leaving 15 bases between them. Per germline, CDR1 MNHNY and CDR2 SVGAGI (reference sequence).

This clone was observed a few times. The chain uses TRBV7-3 and TRBJ2-1, with 8 bases that match TRBD2. CDR1 is SGHTA and CDR2 is FQGTGA in the germline V gene. The CDR3 has 14 amino acids. The J segment lost 3 bases and the V segment lost 2 bases, leaving 0 bases of the junction unmatched. CDR3 DNA: TGTGCCAGCAGCTTAGCGGGAGGCTACAATGAGCAGTTCTTC. It translates to CASSLAGGYNEQFF.

The chain joins TRBV4-1 to TRBJ1-4, with a weak D call TRBD1 (5 bases). Looked up from germline, CDR1 is MGHRA and CDR2 is YSYEKL. V was cut by 1 base and J by 0 bases, with 9 bases left in between. The CDR3 spans 16 residues. For the CDR3, the DNA is TGCGCCAGCAGCCAAGGACAGTTAGCAACTAATGAAAAACTGTTTTTT. Translation gives CASSQGQLATNEKLFF.

The CDR3 is CASSPQGATEAFF. CDR3 nucleotides: TGTGCCAGCAGCCCACAGGGGGCCACTGAAGCTTTCTTT. The rearrangement uses TRBV7-8 and TRBJ1-1, with TRBD1 matching 9 bases. CDR3 length: 13 residues. Trimming took 5 bases from V and 4 from J; bases not matched to a gene: 2. The germline gives CDR1 SGHVS, CDR2 FQNEAQ.

The CDR3 DNA sequence: TGTGCCAGCAGCCCGGGGACAGTCGCCCCGTCCTACGAGCAGTACTTC. Amino acids: CASSPGTVAPSYEQYF. The rearrangement uses TRBV5-6 and TRBJ2-7, with 7 positions matching TRBD1. Germline V gene sequence: CDR1 SGHDT, CDR2 YYEEEE. After removal of 4 bases from V and 1 base from J, the junction contained 11 bases not matched to a gene. CDR3 length: 16 amino acids. Complete variable domain (other parts from reference TRBV5-6 and TRBJ2-7): DAGVTQSPTHLIKTRGQQVTLRCSPKSGHDTVSWYQQALGQGPQFIFQYYEEEERQRGNFPDRFSGHQFPNYSSELNVNALLLGDSALYLCASSPGTVAPSYEQYFGPGTRLTVT.

The chain carries TRBV19 and TRBJ2-7; 7 nucleotides line up with TRBD1. With 7 bases clipped from V and 2 bases from J, the junction kept 11 bases outside the gene matches. CDR1 and CDR2 from the germline V gene are LNHDA and SQIVND (reference sequence). This CDR3 spans 15 amino acids. The CDR3 region is CASTPERQGTYEQYF. The CDR3 DNA sequence: TGTGCCAGTACCCCAGAACGACAGGGTACCTACGAGCAGTACTTC.

CDR3: CSALDRGGTDTQYF. DNA of the CDR3: TGCAGCGCCCTGGACAGGGGAGGCACAGATACGCAGTATTTT. The chain employs TRBV29-1 and TRBJ2-3, with 9 nucleotides matching TRBD1. The length of the CDR3 is 14 residues. Per the germline V gene, CDR1 is SQVTM and CDR2 is ANQGSEA. The ends lost 7 bases at V and 1 base at J; junction bases unmatched: 6.

The chain joins TRBV28 to TRBJ2-7; D gene ambiguous. CDR1 and CDR2 (germline): MDHEN, SYDVKM. The CDR3 spans 14 residues. V shed 2 bases and J shed 2 bases, with 10 bases lying between them. CDR3 amino acids: CASSLGLRTYEQYF. CDR3 in DNA: TGTGCCAGCAGTTTAGGGCTACGTACCTACGAGCAGTACTTC.

V usage is TRBV5-1 and J usage is TRBJ2-7; 12 nucleotides align to TRBD2. Germline V gene lookup returns CDR1 SGHRS and CDR2 YFSETQ. The CDR3 has 15 residues. The junction had 5 bases not matched to a gene; V was cut back by 4 bases and J by 3 bases. The CDR3 loop reads CASSAGLAGGYEQYF. For the CDR3, the DNA is TGCGCCAGCAGCGCGGGACTAGCGGGCGGCTACGAGCAGTACTTC. The full variable domain, with the rest looked up from reference TRBV5-1 and TRBJ2-7, is KAGVTQTPRYLIKTRGQQVTLSCSPISGHRSVSWYQQTPGQGLQFLFEYFSETQRNKGNFPGRFSGRQFSNSRSEMNVSTLELGDSALYLCASSAGLAGGYEQYFGPGTRLTVT.

The chain employs TRBV6-5 and TRBJ2-2; possible D gene TRBD2, 5 bases. CDR1 is MNHEY, CDR2 SVGAGI, per germline. The ends were cut back, 7 bases at V and 4 bases at J, with 13 bases in the middle. The CDR3 totals 14 residues. DNA of the CDR3: TGTGCCAGCATTCCTCGCGCGGGCACCGGGGAGCTGTTTTTT. As protein: CASIPRAGTGELFF.